This is a list of T cell receptor beta chains from one sample in a study of tumor-infiltrating lymphocytes in primary liver carcinoma. TCRdb re-called the multiplex PCR reads through MiXCR, storing one row per CDR3 protein. The sample gives about 50,000 distinct CDR3 sequences, 70% to 80% of which show up once; approximately 25% is in the top ten. The sequenced sample was liver tumor tissue from sampling region 5. These receptors all stem from a middle-aged man with primary liver carcinoma and hepatitis B virus infection. The CDR3 runs from the conserved cysteine through the conserved F or W. The D gene is left open where the match is weak. Some rows have no size entry. The others give once, few or many, or a class for an expanded clone.

size: once; J: TRBJ1-1; V: TRBV10-3; D: .; CDR3: CAIRGRENTEAFF; DNA: TGTGCCATCAGGGGCCGGGAGAACACCGAAGCTTTCTTT
size: .; J: TRBJ2-4; V: TRBV12-3/TRBV12-4; D: TRBD1; CDR3: CASGFFGTGQGTNIQYF; DNA: TGTGCCAGTGGCTTTTTTGGCACGGGACAGGGTACAAACATTCAGTACTTC
size: .; J: TRBJ2-3; V: TRBV11-2; D: TRBD2; CDR3: CASSAPTSGSRDTQYF; DNA: TGTGCCAGTAGCGCTCCGACTAGCGGGAGTAGGGATACGCAGTATTTT
size: .; J: TRBJ2-3; V: TRBV29-1; D: TRBD1; CDR3: CSVGGQGSLDTQCF; DNA: TGCAGCGTTGGGGGACAGGGGAGTTTAGATACACAGTGTTTT
size: many; J: TRBJ1-4; V: TRBV28; D: .; CDR3: CASSSGRFNEKLFF; DNA: TGTGCCAGCAGTTCCGGCAGATTTAATGAAAAACTGTTTTTT
size: many; J: TRBJ1-2; V: TRBV24-1; D: .; CDR3: CATSDFWWGYTF; DNA: TGTGCCACCAGTGATTTTTGGTGGGGCTACACCTTC
size: many; J: TRBJ2-3; V: TRBV2; D: .; CDR3: CASSEALDASTDTQYF; DNA: TGTGCCAGCAGTGAAGCCCTCGACGCTAGCACAGATACGCAGTATTTT
size: few; J: TRBJ1-3; V: TRBV4-1; D: .; CDR3: CVSSRQGHLSSGNTIYF; DNA: TGCGTCAGCAGTCGCCAGGGGCACCTCAGCTCTGGAAACACCATATATTTT
size: .; J: TRBJ2-3; V: TRBV11-1; D: .; CDR3: CASSSWGSSFGARTGTQYF; DNA: TGTGCCAGCAGCTCTTGGGGAAGCTCTTTTGGAGCCCGCACAGGTACGCAGTATTTT
size: .; J: TRBJ2-3; V: TRBV6-2/TRBV6-3; D: TRBD1; CDR3: CASSPRHTATGLTRYF; DNA: TGTGCCAGCAGCCCTCGACACACGGCGACAGGGCTTACGCGGTACTTT
size: .; J: TRBJ1-5; V: TRBV28; D: TRBD1; CDR3: CASREDRAAHSLTSKCSQHF; DNA: TGTGCCAGCAGAGAAGACAGGGCCGCCCATAGCCTCACCTCCAAGTGTAGCCAGCATTTT
size: few; J: TRBJ1-2; V: TRBV5-4; D: .; CDR3: CACSLGQRNYGYTF; DNA: TGCGCCTGCAGCTTGGGGCAGAGAAACTATGGCTACACCTTC
size: .; J: TRBJ1-1; V: TRBV6-6; D: .; CDR3: CASSYTEGTETFF; DNA: TGTGCCAGCAGTTACACAGAGGGCACTGAAACTTTCTTT
size: few; J: TRBJ2-7; V: TRBV20-1; D: TRBD2; CDR3: CSARTLAGGREQYF; DNA: TGCAGTGCTAGGACCTTAGCGGGAGGGCGCGAGCAGTACTTC
size: .; J: TRBJ1-4; V: TRBV14; D: .; CDR3: CASSLGSGEKLFF; DNA: TGTGCAAGCAGCCTGGGGTCTGGTGAAAAACTGTTTTTT